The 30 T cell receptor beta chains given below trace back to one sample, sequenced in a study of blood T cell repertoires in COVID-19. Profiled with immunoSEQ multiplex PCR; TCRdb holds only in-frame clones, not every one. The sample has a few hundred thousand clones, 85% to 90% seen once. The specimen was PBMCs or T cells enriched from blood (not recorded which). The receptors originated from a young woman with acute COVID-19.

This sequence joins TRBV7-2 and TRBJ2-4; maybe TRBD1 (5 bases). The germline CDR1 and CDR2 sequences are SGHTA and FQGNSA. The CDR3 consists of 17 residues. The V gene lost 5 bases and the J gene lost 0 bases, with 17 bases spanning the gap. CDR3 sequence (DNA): TGTGCCAGCAGCGCGATACAGGTCATGCTAGCCAAAAACATTCAGTACTTC. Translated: CASSAIQVMLAKNIQYF.

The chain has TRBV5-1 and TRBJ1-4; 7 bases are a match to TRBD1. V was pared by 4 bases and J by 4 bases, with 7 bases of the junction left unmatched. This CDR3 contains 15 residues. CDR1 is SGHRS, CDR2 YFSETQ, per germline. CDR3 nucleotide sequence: TGCGCCAGCAGCCTCGGACAGGTCCTTAATGAAAAACTGTTTTTT. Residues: CASSLGQVLNEKLFF. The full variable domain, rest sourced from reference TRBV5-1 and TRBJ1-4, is KAGVTQTPRYLIKTRGQQVTLSCSPISGHRSVSWYQQTPGQGLQFLFEYFSETQRNKGNFPGRFSGRQFSNSRSEMNVSTLELGDSALYLCASSLGQVLNEKLFFGSGTQLSVL.

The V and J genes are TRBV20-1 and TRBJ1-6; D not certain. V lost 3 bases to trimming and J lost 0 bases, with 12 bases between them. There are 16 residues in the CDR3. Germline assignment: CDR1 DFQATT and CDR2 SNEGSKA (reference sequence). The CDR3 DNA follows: TGCAGTGCTAGTGAGCGCTTACTCTCCTATAATTCACCCCTCCACTTT. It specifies CSASERLLSYNSPLHF.

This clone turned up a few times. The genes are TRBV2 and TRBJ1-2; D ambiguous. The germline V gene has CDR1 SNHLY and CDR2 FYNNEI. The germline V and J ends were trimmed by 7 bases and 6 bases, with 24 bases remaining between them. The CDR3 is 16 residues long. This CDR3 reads CASILGEPGYGDGYTF. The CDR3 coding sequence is TGTGCCAGCATCTTAGGAGAACCGGGGTATGGGGATGGCTACACCTTC.

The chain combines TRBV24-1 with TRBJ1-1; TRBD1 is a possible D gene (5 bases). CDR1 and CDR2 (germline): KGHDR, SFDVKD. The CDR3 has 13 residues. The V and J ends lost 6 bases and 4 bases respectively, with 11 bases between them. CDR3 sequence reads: CATSSQGGTEAFF. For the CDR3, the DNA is TGTGCCACCAGTTCCCAGGGAGGCACTGAAGCTTTCTTT.

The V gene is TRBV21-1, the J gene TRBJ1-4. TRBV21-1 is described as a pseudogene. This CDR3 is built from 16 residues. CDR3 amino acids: CASSKAGKLTNEKLFF. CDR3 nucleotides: TGTGCCAGCAGCAAAGCCGGGAAACTTACTAATGAAAAACTGTTTTTT.

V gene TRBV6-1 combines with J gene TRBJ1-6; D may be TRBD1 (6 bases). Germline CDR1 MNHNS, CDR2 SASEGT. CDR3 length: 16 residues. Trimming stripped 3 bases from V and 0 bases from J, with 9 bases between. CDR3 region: CASSERRGSYNSPLHF. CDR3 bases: TGTGCCAGCAGTGAGCGCAGGGGCTCCTATAATTCACCCCTCCACTTT.

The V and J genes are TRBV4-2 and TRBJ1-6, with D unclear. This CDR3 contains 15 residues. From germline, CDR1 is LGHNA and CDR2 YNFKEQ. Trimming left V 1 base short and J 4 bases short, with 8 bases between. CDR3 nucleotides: TGTGCCAGCAGCCAAGGGGCCGGTTATAATTCACCCCTCCACTTT. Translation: CASSQGAGYNSPLHF.

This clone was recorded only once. CDR3 loop: CASSLADRESYGYTF. The DNA for the CDR3 is TGTGCCAGCAGCTTGGCTGACAGGGAGAGCTATGGCTACACCTTC. The chain uses TRBV7-9 and TRBJ1-2; TRBD1 aligns across 7 bases. The CDR3 length is 15 residues. Per the germline V gene, CDR1 is SEHNR and CDR2 is FQNEAQ (reference sequence). Trimming cost V 3 bases and J 4 bases; bases outside gene matches: 8.

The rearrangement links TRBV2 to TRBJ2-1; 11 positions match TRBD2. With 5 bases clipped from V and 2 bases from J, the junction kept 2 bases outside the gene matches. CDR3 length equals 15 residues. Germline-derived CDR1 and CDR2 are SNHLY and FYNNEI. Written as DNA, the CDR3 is TGTGCCAGCAGTCTAGCGGGAGGCCCCTACAATGAGCAGTTCTTC. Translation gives CASSLAGGPYNEQFF.

CDR3 residues: CASGGSSRGNTEAFF. The CDR3 DNA follows: TGTGCTAGTGGGGGTTCTTCCAGGGGGAACACTGAAGCTTTCTTT. V and J are TRBV12-5 and TRBJ1-1, with D possibly TRBD1 on 6 matching bases. Trimming cost V 6 bases and J 1 base, with 15 bases left between them. CDR3 length: 15 residues. Germline loops: CDR1 LGHNT, CDR2 FRNRAP.

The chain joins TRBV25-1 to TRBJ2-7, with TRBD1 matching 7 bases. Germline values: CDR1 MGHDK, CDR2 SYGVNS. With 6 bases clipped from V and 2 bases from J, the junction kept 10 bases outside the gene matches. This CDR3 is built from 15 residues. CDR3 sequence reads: CASRRTGPWTYEQYF. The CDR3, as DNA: TGTGCCAGCAGGAGGACAGGCCCTTGGACCTACGAGCAGTACTTC.

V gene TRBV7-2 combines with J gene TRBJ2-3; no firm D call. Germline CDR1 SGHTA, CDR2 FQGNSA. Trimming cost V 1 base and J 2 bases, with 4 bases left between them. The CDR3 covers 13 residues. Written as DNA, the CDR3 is TGTGCCAGCAGCTTAGTAGTCACAGATACGCAGTATTTT. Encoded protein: CASSLVVTDTQYF.

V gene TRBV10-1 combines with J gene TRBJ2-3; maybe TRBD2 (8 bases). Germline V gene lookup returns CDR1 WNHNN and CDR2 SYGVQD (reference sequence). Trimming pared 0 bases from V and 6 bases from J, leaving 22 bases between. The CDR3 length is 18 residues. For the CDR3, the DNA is TGCGCCAGCAGTGAGTCAGGGTTTAGCGGGGAGACAGGGGATACGCAGTATTTT. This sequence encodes CASSESGFSGETGDTQYF.

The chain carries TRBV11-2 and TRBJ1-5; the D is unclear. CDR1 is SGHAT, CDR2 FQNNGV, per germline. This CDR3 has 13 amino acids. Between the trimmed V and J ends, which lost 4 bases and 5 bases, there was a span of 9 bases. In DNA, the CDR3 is TGTGCCAGCAGCTACACGCCCGATCAGCCCCAGCATTTT. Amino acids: CASSYTPDQPQHF.

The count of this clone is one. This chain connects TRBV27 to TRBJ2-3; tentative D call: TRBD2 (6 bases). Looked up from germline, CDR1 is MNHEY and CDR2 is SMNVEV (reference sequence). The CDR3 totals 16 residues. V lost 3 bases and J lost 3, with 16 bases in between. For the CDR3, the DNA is TGTGCCAGCAGTTTCTTTCCGACGGGAGAAACAGATACGCAGTATTTT. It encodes CASSFFPTGETDTQYF.

The CDR3 region is CASSPWAGAGYEQYF. CDR3 coding DNA: TGTGCCAGCAGCCCCTGGGCGGGGGCAGGGTACGAGCAGTACTTC. The chain links TRBV9 to TRBJ2-7, with a tentative D call TRBD2 (7 bases). The CDR3 runs 15 residues. Germline V gives CDR1 SGDLS, CDR2 YYNGEE. V dropped 4 bases and J dropped 4 bases, with 18 bases sitting between them.

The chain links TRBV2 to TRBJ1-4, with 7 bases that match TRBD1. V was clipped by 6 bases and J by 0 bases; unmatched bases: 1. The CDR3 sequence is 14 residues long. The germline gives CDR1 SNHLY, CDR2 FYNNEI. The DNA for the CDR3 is TGTGCCAGCAGCGGGACAGCAACTAATGAAAAACTGTTTTTT. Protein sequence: CASSGTATNEKLFF.

The CDR3 sequence is CASSSGDFKPQPQHF. CDR3 sequence (DNA): TGTGCCAGCAGCTCGGGGGACTTTAAGCCCCAGCCCCAGCATTTT. This chain joins TRBV5-5 and TRBJ1-5; maybe TRBD1 (5 bases). Germline V gives CDR1 SGHKS, CDR2 YYEKEE (reference sequence). Deletions cut 3 bases from V and 7 bases from J, with 17 bases between. CDR3 size: 15 residues.

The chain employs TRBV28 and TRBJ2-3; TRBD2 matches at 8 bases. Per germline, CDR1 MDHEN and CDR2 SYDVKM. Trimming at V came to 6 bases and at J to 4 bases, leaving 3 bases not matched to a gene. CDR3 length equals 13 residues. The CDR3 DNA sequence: TGTGCCAGCAGGGGGACTAGGGCAGATACGCAGTATTTT. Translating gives CASRGTRADTQYF.

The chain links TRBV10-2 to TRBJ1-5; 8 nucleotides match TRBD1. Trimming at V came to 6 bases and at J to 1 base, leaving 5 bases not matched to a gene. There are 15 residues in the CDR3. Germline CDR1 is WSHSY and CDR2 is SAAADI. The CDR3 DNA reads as TGCGCCAGCAGCCTGCAGGGGGCAAGCAATCAGCCCCAGCATTTT. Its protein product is CASSLQGASNQPQHF.

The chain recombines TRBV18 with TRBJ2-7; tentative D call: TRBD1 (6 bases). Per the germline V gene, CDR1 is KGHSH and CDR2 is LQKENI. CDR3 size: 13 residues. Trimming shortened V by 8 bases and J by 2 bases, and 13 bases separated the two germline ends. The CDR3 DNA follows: TGTGCCAGCGCCACAGGGTACACCTACGAGCAGTACTTC. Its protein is CASATGYTYEQYF.

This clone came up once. CDR3 DNA: TGTGCCATCAGTGACGGACAGTACGAGCAGTACTTC. This codes for CAISDGQYEQYF. V is TRBV10-3 and J is TRBJ2-7; tentative D call: TRBD1 (6 bases). Looked up from germline, CDR1 is ENHRY and CDR2 is SYGVKD. This CDR3 region has 12 residues. V was cut by 3 bases and J by 4 bases, with 7 bases left in between.

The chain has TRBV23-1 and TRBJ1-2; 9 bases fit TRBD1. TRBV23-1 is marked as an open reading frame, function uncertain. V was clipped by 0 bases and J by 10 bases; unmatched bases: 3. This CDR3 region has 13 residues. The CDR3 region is CASSQSGQGYYTF. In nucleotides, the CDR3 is TGCGCCAGCAGTCAATCGGGACAGGGCTACTACACCTTC.

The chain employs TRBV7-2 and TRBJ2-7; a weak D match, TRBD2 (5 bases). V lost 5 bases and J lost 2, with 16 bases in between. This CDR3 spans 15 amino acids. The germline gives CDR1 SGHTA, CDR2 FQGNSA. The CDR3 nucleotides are TGTGCCAGCAGCCCCGAGTTGAGGCGGGCCTACGAGCAGTACTTC. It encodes CASSPELRRAYEQYF. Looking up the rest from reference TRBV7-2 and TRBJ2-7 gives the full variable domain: GAGVSQSPSNKVTEKGKDVELRCDPISGHTALYWYRQSLGQGLEFLIYFQGNSAPDKSGLPSDRFSAERTGGSVSTLTIQRTQQEDSAVYLCASSPELRRAYEQYFGPGTRLTVT.

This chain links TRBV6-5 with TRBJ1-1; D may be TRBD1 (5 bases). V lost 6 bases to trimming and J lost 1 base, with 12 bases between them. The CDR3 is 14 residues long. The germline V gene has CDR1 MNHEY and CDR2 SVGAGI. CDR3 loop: CASSPGSQNTEAFF. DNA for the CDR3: TGTGCCAGCAGCCCAGGGTCCCAGAACACTGAAGCTTTCTTT.

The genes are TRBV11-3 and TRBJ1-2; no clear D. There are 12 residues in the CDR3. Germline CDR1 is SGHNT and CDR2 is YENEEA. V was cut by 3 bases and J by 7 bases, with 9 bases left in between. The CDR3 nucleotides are TGTGCCAGCAGCTTGGTACCCGGTGGCTACACCTTC. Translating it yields CASSLVPGGYTF.

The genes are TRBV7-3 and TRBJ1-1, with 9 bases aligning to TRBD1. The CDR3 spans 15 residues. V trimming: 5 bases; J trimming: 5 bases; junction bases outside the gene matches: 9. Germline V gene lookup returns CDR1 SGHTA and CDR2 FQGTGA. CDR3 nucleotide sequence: TGTGCCAGCAGCCCAACAGGGGGCCGAGGTACTGAAGCTTTCTTT. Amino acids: CASSPTGGRGTEAFF.

The CDR3 DNA is TGTGCCAGCAGTGCCCCGTACACCAGTTCCTACGAGCAGTACTTC. This codes for CASSAPYTSSYEQYF. This chain connects TRBV25-1 to TRBJ2-7; no clear D gene. Germline V CDR1 and CDR2: MGHDK, SYGVNS. V lost 4 bases and J 1 base, leaving 14 bases between the germline ends. The CDR3 is made up of 15 amino acids.

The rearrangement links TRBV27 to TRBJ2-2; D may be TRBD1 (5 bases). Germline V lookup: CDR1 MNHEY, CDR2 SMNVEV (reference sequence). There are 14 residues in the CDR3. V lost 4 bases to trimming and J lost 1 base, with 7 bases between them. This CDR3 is CASSWQGNTGELFF. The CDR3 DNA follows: TGTGCCAGCAGTTGGCAGGGGAACACCGGGGAGCTGTTTTTT.